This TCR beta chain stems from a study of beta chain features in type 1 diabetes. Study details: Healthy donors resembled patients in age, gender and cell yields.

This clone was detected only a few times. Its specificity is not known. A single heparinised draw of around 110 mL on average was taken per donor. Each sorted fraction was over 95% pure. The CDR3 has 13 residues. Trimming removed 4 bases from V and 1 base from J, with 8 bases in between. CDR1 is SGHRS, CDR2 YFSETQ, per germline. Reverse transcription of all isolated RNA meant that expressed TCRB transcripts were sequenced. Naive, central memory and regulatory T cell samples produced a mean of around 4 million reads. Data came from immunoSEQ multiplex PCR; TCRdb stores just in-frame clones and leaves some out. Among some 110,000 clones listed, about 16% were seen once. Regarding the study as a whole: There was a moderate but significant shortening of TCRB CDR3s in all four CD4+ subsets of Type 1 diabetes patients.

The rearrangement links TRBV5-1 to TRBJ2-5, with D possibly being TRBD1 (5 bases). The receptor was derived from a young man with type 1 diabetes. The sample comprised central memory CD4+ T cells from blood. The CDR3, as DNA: TGCGCCAGCAGCGACAGTACCCAAGAGACCCAGTACTTC. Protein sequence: CASSDSTQETQYF.